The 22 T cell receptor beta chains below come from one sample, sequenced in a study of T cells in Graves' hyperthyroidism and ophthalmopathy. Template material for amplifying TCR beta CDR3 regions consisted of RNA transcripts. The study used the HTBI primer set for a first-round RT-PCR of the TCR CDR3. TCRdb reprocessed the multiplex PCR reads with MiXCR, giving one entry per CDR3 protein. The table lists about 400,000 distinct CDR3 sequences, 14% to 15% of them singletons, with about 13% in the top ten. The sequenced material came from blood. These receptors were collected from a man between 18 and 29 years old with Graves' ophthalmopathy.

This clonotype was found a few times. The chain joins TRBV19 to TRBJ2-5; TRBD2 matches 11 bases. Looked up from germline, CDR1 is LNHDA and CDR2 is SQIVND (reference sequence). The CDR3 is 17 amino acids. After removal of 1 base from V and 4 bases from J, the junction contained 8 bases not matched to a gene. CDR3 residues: CASSIGVLAGGRETQYF. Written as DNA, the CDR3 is TGTGCCAGTAGTATAGGGGTATTAGCGGGAGGGAGAGAGACCCAGTACTTC.

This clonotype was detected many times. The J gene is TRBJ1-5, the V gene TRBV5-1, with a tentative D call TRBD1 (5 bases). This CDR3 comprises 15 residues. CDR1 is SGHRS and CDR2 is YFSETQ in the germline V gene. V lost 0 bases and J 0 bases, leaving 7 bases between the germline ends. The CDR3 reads CASSLGGGSNQPQHF. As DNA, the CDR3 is TGCGCCAGCAGCTTGGGTGGGGGTAGCAATCAGCCCCAGCATTTT.

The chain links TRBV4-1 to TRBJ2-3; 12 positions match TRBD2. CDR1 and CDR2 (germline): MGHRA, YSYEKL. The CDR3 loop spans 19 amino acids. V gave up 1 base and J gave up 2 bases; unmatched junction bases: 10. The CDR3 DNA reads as TGCGCCAGCAGCCAAGGGACTAGCGGGATAGAGAACCCCACAGATACGCAGTATTTT. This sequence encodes CASSQGTSGIENPTDTQYF.

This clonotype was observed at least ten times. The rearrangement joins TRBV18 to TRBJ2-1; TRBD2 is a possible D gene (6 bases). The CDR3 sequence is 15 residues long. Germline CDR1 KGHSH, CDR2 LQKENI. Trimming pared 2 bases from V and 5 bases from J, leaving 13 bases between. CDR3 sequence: CASSPDRDLHNEQFF. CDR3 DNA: TGTGCCAGCTCACCAGACCGGGACTTACACAATGAGCAGTTCTTC.

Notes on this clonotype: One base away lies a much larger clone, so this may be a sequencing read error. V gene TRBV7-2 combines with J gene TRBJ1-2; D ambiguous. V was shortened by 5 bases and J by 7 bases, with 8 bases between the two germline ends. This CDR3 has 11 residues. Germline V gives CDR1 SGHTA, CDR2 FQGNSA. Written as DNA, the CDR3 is TGTGCCAGCAGCCCCAGGCCTGGCTACACCTTC. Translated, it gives CASSPRPGYTF. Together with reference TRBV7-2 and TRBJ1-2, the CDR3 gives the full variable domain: GAGVSQSPSNKVTEKGKDVELRCDPISGHTALYWYRQSLGQGLEFLIYFQGNSAPDKSGLPSDRFSAERTGGSVSTLTIQRTQQEDSAVYLCASSPRPGYTFGSGTRLTVV.

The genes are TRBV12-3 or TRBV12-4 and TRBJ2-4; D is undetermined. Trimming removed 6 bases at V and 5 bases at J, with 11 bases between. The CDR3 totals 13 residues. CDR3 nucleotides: TGTGCCAGCAGACAAGAGAGAGAAAACATTCAGTACTTC. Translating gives CASRQERENIQYF.

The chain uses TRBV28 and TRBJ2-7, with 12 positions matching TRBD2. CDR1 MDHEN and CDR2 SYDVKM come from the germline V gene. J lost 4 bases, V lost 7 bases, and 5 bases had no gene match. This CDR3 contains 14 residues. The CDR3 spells CASTSGGASYEQYF. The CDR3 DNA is TGTGCCAGCACTAGCGGGGGGGCCTCATACGAGCAGTACTTC.

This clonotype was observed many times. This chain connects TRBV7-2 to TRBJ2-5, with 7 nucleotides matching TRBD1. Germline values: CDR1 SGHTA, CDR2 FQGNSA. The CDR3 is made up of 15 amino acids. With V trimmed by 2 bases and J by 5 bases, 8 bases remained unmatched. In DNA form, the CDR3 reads TGTGCCAGCAGCTTACACAGGGGTGAAAGCGAGACCCAGTACTTC. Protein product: CASSLHRGESETQYF. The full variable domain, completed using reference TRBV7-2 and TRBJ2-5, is GAGVSQSPSNKVTEKGKDVELRCDPISGHTALYWYRQSLGQGLEFLIYFQGNSAPDKSGLPSDRFSAERTGGSVSTLTIQRTQQEDSAVYLCASSLHRGESETQYFGPGTRLLVL.

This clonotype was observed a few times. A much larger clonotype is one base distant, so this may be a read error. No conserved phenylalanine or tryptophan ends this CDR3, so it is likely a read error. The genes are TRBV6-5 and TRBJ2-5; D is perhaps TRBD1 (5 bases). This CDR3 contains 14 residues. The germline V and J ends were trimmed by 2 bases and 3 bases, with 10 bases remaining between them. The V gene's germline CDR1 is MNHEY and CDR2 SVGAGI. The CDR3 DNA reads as TGTGCCAGCAGTTACGACCCAGGGAAAGAGACCCAGTACCTC. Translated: CASSYDPGKETQYL.

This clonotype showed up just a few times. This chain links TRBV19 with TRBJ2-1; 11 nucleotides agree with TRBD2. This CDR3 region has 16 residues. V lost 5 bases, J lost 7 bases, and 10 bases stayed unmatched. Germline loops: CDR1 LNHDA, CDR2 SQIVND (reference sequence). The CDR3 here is CASSLLAGGLRNEQFF. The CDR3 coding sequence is TGTGCCAGTAGTCTTTTAGCGGGAGGGCTAAGGAATGAGCAGTTCTTC.

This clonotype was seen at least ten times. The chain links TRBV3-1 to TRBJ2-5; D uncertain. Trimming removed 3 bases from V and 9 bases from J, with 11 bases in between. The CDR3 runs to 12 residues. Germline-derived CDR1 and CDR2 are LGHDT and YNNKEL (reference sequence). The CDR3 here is CASSHPTGPQYF. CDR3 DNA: TGTGCCAGCAGCCACCCGACTGGTCCCCAGTACTTC.

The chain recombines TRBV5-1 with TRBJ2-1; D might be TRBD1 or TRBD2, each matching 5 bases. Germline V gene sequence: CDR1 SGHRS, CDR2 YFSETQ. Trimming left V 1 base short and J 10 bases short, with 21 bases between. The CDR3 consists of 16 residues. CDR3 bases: TGCGCCAGCAGCTTGACCCCGGGACGTGACCCCGGGGAGCAGTTCTTC. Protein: CASSLTPGRDPGEQFF.

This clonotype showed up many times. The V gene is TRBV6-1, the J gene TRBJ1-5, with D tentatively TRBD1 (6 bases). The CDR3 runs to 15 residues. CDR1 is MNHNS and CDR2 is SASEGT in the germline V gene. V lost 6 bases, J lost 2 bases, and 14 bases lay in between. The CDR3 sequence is CASRSGTSGNQPQHF. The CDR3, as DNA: TGTGCCAGCAGATCCGGGACAAGTGGCAATCAGCCCCAGCATTTT.

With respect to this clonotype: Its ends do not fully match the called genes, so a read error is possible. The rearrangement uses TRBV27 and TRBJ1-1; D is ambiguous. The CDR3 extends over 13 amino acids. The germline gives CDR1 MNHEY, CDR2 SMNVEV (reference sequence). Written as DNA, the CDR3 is TGTGCCAGCAGCCCGATCGCGAACACTGCAGCTTTCTTT. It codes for CASSPIANTAAFF.

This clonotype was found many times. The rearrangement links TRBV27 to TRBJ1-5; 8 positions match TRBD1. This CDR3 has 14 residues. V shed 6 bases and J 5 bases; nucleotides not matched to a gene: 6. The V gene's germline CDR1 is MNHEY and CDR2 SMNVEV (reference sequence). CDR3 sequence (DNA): TGTGCCAGCAGACAAGCAGGGGGCCATCAGCCCCAGCATTTT. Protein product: CASRQAGGHQPQHF.

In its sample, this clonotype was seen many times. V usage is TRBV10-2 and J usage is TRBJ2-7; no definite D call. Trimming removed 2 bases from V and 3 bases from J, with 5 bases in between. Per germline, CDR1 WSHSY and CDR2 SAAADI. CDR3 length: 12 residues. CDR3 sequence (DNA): TGCGCCAGCAGTGAGGGGATCTACGAGCAGTACTTC. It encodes CASSEGIYEQYF.

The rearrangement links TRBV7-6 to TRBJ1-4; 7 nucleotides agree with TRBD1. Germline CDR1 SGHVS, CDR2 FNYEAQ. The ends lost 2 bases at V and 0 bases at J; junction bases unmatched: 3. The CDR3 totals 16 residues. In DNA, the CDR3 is TGTGCCAGCAGCTTATCAGGACAGGCAACTAATGAAAAACTGTTTTTT. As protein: CASSLSGQATNEKLFF.

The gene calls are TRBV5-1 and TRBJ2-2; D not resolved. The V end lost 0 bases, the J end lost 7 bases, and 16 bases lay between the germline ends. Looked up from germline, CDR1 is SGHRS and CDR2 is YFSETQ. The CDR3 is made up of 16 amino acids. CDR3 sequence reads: CASSLGFDTSIGELFF. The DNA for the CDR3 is TGCGCCAGCAGCTTGGGGTTTGACACGTCGATCGGGGAGCTGTTTTTT. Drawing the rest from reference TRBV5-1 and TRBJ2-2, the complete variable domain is KAGVTQTPRYLIKTRGQQVTLSCSPISGHRSVSWYQQTPGQGLQFLFEYFSETQRNKGNFPGRFSGRQFSNSRSEMNVSTLELGDSALYLCASSLGFDTSIGELFFGEGSRLTVL.

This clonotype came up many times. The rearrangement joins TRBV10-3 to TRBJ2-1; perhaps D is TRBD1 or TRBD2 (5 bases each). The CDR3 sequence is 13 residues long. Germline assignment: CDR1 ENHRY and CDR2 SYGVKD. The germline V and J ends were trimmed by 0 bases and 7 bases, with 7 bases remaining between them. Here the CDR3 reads CAISESEGNEQFF. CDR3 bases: TGTGCCATCAGTGAGTCTGAGGGGAATGAGCAGTTCTTC.

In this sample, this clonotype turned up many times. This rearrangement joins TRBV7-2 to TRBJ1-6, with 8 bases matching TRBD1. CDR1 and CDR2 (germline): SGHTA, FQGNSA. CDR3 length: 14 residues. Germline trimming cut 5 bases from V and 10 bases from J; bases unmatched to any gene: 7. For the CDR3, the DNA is TGTGCCAGCAGCATCAGGACAGGGAACTCACCCCTCCACTTT. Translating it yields CASSIRTGNSPLHF.

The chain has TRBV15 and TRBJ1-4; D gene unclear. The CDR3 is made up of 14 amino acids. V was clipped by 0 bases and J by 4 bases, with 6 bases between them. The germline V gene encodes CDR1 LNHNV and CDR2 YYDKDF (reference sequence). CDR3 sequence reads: CATSREALNEKLFF. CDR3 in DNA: TGTGCCACCAGCAGAGAGGCCCTTAATGAAAAACTGTTTTTT.

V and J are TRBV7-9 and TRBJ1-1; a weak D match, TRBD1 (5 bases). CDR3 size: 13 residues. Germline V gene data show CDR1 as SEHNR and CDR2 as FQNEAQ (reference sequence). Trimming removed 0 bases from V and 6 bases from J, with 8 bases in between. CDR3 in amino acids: CASSLAGTAEAFF. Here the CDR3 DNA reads TGTGCCAGCAGCTTAGCGGGGACGGCTGAAGCTTTCTTT.